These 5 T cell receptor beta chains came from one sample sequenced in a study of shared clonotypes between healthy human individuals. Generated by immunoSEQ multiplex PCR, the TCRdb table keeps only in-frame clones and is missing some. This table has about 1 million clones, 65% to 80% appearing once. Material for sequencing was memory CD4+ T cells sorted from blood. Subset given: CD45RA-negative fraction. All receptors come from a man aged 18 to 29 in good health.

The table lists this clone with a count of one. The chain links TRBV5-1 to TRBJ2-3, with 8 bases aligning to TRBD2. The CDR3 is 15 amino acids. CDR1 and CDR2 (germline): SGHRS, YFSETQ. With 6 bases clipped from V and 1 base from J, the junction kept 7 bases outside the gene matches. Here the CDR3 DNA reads TGCGCCAGCAATTGGCGCGGGGGGCGCACAGATACGCAGTATTTT. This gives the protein CASNWRGGRTDTQYF.

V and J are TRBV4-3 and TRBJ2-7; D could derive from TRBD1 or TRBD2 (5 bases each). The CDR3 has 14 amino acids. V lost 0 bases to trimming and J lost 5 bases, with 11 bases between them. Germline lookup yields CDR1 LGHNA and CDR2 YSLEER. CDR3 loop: CASSQEWGSDEQYF. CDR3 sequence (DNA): TGCGCCAGCAGCCAAGAGTGGGGGTCGGACGAGCAGTACTTC.

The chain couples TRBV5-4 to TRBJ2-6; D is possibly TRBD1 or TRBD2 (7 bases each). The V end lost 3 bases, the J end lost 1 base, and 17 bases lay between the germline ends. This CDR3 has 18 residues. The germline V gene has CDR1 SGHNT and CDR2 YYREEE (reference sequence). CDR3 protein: CASSSQGGGPSGANVLTF. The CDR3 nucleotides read TGTGCCAGCAGCTCTCAGGGGGGAGGGCCTTCTGGGGCCAACGTCCTGACTTTC.

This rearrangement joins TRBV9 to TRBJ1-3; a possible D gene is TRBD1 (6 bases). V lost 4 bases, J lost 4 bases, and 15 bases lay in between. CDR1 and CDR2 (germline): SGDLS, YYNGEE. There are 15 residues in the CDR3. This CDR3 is CASSIAGTLGNTIYF. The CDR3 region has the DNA TGTGCCAGCAGCATAGCCGGGACATTAGGAAACACCATATATTTT.

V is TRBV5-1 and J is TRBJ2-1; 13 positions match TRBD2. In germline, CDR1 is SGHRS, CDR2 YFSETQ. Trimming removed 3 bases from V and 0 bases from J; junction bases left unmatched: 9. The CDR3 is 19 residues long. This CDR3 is CASSWTSGGPKSSYNEQFF. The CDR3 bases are TGCGCCAGCAGCTGGACTAGCGGGGGCCCGAAAAGCTCCTACAATGAGCAGTTCTTC.